The T cell receptor (beta chain) described here comes from a study of T cell clonotyping in hematopoietic cell transplantation. Study-wide findings and caveats: At the given depth, recipient repertoires were over 95% de novo clonotypes.

Clones were read by immunoSEQ multiplex PCR, and TCRdb kept only the in-frame ones, dropping some. The sample includes 25,000 to 30,000 clones, roughly 84% of them seen just once. About this clone: The antigen is unknown.

Germline loops: CDR1 SGDLS, CDR2 YYNGEE. The CDR3 sequence is 16 residues long. With V trimmed by 0 bases and J by 2 bases, 5 bases remained unmatched. Time point here: recipient sample about 28 days before transplant, after cytoreduction. The source material was peripheral blood mononuclear cells, sampled before stem cell transplant. The chain employs TRBV9 and TRBJ2-1; 7 nucleotides agree with TRBD1. This TCR was sampled from a man in his forties with acute myeloid leukemia. Some clones in this sample may be carry-over from other donors' samples. The CDR3 is CASSVVAGGAYNEQFF. For the CDR3, the DNA is TGTGCCAGCAGCGTAGTCGCAGGGGGTGCCTACAATGAGCAGTTCTTC.